This entry describes one T cell receptor beta chain. This entry comes from a study of blood T cell repertoires in COVID-19. Looking at the study overall: Samples representing acute and convalescent COVID-19 were sourced from the United States, Italy and Spain. T cells, B-cell-depleted T cells, or PBMCs provided the cDNA or gDNA that served as material.

Original data processing: Estimation of nucleated cell counts was performed using reference gene primer amplification. TCRdb's table, derived via immunoSEQ multiplex PCR, lists solely in-frame clones and lacks some. V and J calls and clone size are as listed in that table; D and trimming were resolved from the DNA. The table shows 200,000 to 250,000 clones, with roughly 79% occurring only once. V lost 0 bases and J lost 11, with 13 bases in between. The V gene's germline CDR1 is SEHNR and CDR2 FQNEAQ (reference sequence). The CDR3 loop spans 13 amino acids. Participants had their cohort set by participant-reported clinical history.

The material sequenced was PBMCs or T cells enriched from blood (not recorded which). This sequence joins TRBV7-9 and TRBJ1-1, with a weak D call TRBD1 (5 bases). The receptor was derived from a woman aged 50 to 60 with acute COVID-19. The DNA of the CDR3 is TGTGCCAGCAGCTTAGCCTCAGGGTATTTGGCTTTCTTT. Protein: CASSLASGYLAFF.